This T cell receptor beta chain was profiled in a study of T cells after yellow fever vaccination (dated by TCRdb to between 2018 and 2021). At the level of the whole study: Memory subsets (EM, EMRA, CM and Tscm) were sorted on a BD FACS Aria III using CD3, CD45RA, CCR7 and CD95 staining. Sorting of memory subsets took place on days 0, 15 and 45 and at 18 months after primary vaccination, as well as on days 0, 15 and 45 after the 30-year booster. Blood was collected at multiple timepoints before and after primary and secondary immunization, and bulk PBMC replicates and cell subsets were isolated. The SMART-Seq v4 Ultra Low Input RNA kit was used to prepare libraries from fractions with low cell numbers. The cohort comprised two healthy male donors, one aged 18 to 30 and one aged 30 to 40 years. To track T-cell clones before and after primary and booster YFV17D yellow fever vaccination, bulk TCR alpha and beta repertoires were sequenced longitudinally.

According to the study, the label for this sample's treatment or condition signals: live attenuated yellow fever vaccine strain. PBMCs were isolated from peripheral blood using a standard Ficoll-Paque protocol. The RNeasy Micro Kit was used to extract RNA from sorted memory subsets. This clonotype has at least ten counts. No base quality information exists; no much larger clone differs at one position. Points the paper makes about the study in general: Because abundant contaminating clonotypes from the bulk population could be contained in FACS-sorted repertoires, computational filtering was required. In the sorted memory subsets on day 0, nearly all of the vaccine-responding clonotypes fell below detection. The secondary T-cell response was weaker than the primary response but faster, peaking on day 5 instead of day 15. A small share of clonotypes was detected in both CD4 and CD8 compartments, with the overlap likely arising from convergent recombination. Only a couple of donors were included in the study, so the extent to which the findings can be generalized is limited. Most clones expanded after primary vaccination were re-detected after the booster (approximately 95% of CD4 and around 88% of CD8), suggesting broad memory maintenance.

Its CDR3 holds 14 amino acids, cysteine through phenylalanine. Of all the DNA, just the CDR3 is kept, 42 bases in frame from base 1. Clipping removes 5 bases from V and 9 bases from J, with 7 as the unmatched junction base count. CDR1 and CDR2 were assigned from the germline V gene as LGHNA and YNFKEQ. Synthesis of TCR cDNA relied on 5'RACE template switching, a step that introduced a universal primer site along with unique molecular identifiers. cDNA synthesis was primed from both the TCR alpha and TCR beta constant segments. Library amplification involved two PCR steps, and the second step added sample barcodes and sequencing adapters. Libraries were sequenced on Illumina HiSeq 2500 (2x100 bp) or NovaSeq (2x150 bp). The paper's processing steps were these. Demultiplexing of reads and collapsing into UMI consensus sequences were performed with MIGEC, and V(D)J alignment was carried out with MiXCR. Vaccine-responding clonotypes were defined with edgeR using replicate PBMC samples, requiring FDR below 0.01 and a log2 fold change above 5 up to day 15. Each bulk clonotype received a CD4 or CD8 identity based on whether the sequenced CD4 or CD8 repertoire contained that clonotype at higher abundance. Clonotype frequencies in memory subsets were weighted by FACS-sorted cell numbers to estimate each clone's distribution across memory phenotypes. TCRdb reanalyzed the raw reads on its own, using fastp at Q25 for trimming and MiXCR for clone calling, and kept in-frame beta chains. Every distinct CDR3 protein forms one entry, paired with its most common genes and DNA. These V and J calls originate from TCRdb's pipeline instead of the authors' own analysis. The sample table lists approximately 22,000 distinct CDR3 sequences, around 5.2% of them with a count of one. Around 20% of the sample lies in the top ten.

The clonotype originates from a man aged 18 to 35 who received the YFV17D yellow fever vaccine. Recombination joined TRBV4-2 with TRBJ1-6; 7 bases in the middle match TRBD1. The sample in question was PBMCs, either bulk or a sorted T-cell subset (CD4+, CD8+, memory, or dextramer-sorted; not recorded which), obtained around 45 days after the first yellow fever vaccination. CDR3 protein: CASSAEGAGSPLHF. The DNA is as follows: TGTGCCAGCAGCGCAGAGGGGGCAGGTTCACCCCTCCACTTT.